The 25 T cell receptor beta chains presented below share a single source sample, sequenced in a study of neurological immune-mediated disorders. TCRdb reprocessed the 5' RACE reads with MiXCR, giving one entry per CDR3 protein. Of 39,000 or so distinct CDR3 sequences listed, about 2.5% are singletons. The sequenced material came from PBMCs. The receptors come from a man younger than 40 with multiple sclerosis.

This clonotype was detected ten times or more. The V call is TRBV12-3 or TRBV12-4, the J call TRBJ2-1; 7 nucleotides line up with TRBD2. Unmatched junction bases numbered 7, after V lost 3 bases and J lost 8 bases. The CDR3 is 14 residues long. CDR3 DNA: TGTGCCAGCAGTTTTTCGCGGGGGTCATATGAGCAGTTCTTC. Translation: CASSFSRGSYEQFF.

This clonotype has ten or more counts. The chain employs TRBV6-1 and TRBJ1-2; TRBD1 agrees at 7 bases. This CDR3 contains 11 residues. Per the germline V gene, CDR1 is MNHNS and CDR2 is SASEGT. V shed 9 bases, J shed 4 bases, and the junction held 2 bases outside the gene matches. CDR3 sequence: CASRDSYGYTF. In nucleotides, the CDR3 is TGTGCCAGTCGGGACAGCTATGGCTACACCTTC.

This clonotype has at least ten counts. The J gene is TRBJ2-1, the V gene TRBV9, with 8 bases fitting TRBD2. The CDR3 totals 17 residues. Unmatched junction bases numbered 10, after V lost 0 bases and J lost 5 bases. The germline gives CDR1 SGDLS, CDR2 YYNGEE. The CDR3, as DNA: TGTGCCAGCAGCGTAGAGGGAAGCGGGAGTGGCGACAATGAGCAGTTCTTC. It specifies CASSVEGSGSGDNEQFF.

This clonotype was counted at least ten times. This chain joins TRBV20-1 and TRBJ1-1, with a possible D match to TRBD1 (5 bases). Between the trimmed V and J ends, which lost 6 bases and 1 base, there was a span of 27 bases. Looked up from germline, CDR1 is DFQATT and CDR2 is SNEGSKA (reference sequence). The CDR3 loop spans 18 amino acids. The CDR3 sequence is CSAKRGRAVDEWNTEAFF. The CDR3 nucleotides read TGCAGTGCAAAACGGGGGAGGGCGGTCGATGAGTGGAACACTGAAGCTTTCTTT.

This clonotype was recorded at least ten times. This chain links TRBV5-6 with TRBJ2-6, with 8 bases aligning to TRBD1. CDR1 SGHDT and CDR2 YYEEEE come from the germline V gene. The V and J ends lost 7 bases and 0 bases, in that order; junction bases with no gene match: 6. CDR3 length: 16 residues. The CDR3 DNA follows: TGTGCCAGCGGGGGACAGGTCTTCTCTGGGGCCAACGTCCTGACTTTC. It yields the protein CASGGQVFSGANVLTF. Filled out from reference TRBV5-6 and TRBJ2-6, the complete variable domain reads DAGVTQSPTHLIKTRGQQVTLRCSPKSGHDTVSWYQQALGQGPQFIFQYYEEEERQRGNFPDRFSGHQFPNYSSELNVNALLLGDSALYLCASGGQVFSGANVLTFGAGSRLTVL.

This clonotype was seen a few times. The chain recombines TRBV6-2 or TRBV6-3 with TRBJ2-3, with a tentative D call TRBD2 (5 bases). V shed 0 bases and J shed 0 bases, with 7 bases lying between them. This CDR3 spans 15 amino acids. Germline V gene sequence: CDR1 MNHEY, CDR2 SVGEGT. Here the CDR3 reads CASSYSRTSTDTQYF. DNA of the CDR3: TGTGCCAGCAGTTACTCGCGGACTAGCACAGATACGCAGTATTTT.

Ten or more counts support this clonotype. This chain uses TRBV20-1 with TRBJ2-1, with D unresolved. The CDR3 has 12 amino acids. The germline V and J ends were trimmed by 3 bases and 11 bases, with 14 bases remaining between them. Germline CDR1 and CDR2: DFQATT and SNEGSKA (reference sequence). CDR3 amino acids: CSASERSIKQFF. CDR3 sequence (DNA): TGCAGTGCTAGCGAACGTTCGATTAAGCAGTTCTTC.

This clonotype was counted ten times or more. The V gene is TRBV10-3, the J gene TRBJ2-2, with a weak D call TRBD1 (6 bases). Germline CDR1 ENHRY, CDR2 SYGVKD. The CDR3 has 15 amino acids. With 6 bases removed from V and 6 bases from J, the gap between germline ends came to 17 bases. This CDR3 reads CAIREDQGWAGELFF. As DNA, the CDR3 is TGTGCCATCAGGGAAGACCAGGGGTGGGCCGGGGAGCTGTTTTTT.

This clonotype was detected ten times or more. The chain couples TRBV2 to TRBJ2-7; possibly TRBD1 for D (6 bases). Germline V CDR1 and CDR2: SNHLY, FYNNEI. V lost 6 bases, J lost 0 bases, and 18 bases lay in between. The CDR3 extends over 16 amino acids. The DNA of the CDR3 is TGTGCCAGCAGACCCGACTCAGGGGTATTCTCCTACGAGCAGTACTTC. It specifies CASRPDSGVFSYEQYF.

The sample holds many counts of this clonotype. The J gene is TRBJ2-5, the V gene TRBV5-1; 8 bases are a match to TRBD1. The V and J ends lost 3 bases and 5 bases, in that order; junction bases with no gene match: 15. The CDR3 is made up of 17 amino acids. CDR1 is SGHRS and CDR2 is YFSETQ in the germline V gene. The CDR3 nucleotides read TGCGCCAGCAGCTCCCTCTCCTCGACAGGGGACCGGGAGACCCAGTACTTC. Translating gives CASSSLSSTGDRETQYF.

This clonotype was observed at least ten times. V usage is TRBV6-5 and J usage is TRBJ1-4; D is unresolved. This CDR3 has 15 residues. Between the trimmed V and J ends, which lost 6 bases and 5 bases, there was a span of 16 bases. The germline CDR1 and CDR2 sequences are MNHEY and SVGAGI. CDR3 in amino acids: CASREDHAENEKLFF. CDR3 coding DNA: TGTGCCAGCAGGGAGGATCATGCCGAAAATGAAAAACTGTTTTTT.

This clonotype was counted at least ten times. Here the CDR3 reads CASRKRDTVQPLHF. The CDR3 DNA is TGTGCCAGCAGGAAGAGGGACACAGTCCAACCCCTCCACTTT. The chain recombines TRBV2 with TRBJ1-6; D may be TRBD1 (6 bases). V was cut by 6 bases and J by 12 bases, with 18 bases left in between. Per germline, CDR1 SNHLY and CDR2 FYNNEI. CDR3 length: 14 residues.

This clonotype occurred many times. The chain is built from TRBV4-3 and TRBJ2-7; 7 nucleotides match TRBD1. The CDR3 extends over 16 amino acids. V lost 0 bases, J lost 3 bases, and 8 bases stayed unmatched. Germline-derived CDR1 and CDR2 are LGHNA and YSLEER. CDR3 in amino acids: CASSQETQGFDYEQYF. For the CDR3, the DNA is TGCGCCAGCAGCCAAGAGACACAGGGGTTCGACTACGAGCAGTACTTC.

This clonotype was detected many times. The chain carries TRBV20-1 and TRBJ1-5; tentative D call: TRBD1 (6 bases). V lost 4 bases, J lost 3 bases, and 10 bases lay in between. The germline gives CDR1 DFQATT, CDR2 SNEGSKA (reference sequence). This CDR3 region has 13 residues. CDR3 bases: TGCAGTGCTACCGACAGGATCAATCAGCCCCAGCATTTT. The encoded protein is CSATDRINQPQHF.

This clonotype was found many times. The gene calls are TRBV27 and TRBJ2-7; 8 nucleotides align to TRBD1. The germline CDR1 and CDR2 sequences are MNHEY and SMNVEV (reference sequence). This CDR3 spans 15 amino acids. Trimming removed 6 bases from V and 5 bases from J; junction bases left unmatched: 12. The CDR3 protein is CASRPLGAGGHEQYF. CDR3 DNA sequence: TGTGCCAGCAGGCCATTAGGGGCAGGGGGCCACGAGCAGTACTTC.

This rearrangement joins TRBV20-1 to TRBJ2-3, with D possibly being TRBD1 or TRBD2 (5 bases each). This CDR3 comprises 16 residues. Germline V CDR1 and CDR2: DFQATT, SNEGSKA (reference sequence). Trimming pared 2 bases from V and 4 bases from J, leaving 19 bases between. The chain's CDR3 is CSARPAGTEESDTQYF. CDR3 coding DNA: TGCAGTGCTAGACCGGCCGGGACCGAGGAATCAGATACGCAGTATTTT.

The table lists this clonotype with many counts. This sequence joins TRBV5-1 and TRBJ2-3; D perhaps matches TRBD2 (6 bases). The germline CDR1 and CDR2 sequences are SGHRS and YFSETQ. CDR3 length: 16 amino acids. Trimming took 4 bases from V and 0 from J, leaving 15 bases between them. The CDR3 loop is CASSAYGGTSTDTQYF. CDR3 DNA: TGCGCCAGCAGCGCCTACGGGGGAACGAGCACAGATACGCAGTATTTT.

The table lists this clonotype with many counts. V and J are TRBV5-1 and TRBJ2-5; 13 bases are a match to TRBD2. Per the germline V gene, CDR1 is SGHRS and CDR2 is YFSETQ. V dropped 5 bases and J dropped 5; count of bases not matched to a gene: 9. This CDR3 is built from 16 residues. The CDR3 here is CASSPGLAGVIETQYF. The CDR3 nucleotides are TGCGCCAGCAGTCCAGGACTAGCGGGAGTTATCGAGACCCAGTACTTC.

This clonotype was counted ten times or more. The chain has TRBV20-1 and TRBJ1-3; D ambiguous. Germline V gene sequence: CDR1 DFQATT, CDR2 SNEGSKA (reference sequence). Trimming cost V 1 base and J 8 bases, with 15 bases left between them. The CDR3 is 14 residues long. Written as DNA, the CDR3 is TGCAGTGCTAGAGTTTCCGGGTCCGGGGACACCATATATTTT. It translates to CSARVSGSGDTIYF.

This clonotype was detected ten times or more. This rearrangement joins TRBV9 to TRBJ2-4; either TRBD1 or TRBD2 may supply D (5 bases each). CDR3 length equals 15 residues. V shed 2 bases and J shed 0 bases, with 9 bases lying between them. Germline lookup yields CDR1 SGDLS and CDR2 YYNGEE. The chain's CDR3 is CASSVGALAKNIQYF. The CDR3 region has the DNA TGTGCCAGCAGCGTCGGGGCTCTAGCCAAAAACATTCAGTACTTC.

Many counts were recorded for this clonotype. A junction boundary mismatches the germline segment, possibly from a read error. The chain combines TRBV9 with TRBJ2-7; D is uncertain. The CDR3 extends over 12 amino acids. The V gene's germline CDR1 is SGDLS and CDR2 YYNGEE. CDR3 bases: TGTGCCAGCAGCGCCTTGGACGGGCCCACAAATTTC. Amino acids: CASSALDGPTNF.

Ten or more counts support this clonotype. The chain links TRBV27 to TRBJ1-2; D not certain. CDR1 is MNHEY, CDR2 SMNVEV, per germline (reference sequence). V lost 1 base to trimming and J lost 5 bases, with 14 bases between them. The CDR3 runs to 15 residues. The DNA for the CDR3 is TGTGCCAGCAGTTTATACTCAAGGGTCGGGTATGGCTACACCTTC. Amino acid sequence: CASSLYSRVGYGYTF.

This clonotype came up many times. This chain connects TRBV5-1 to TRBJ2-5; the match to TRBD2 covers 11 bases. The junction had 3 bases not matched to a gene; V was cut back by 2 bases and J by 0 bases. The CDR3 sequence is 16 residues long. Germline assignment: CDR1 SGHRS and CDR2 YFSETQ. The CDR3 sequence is CASSFSGGAYQETQYF. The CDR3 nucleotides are TGCGCCAGCAGCTTTAGCGGGGGGGCCTACCAAGAGACCCAGTACTTC.

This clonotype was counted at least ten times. CDR3 protein: CASTVGDQETQYF. The DNA for the CDR3 is TGTGCCAGCACAGTTGGAGACCAAGAGACCCAGTACTTC. V gene TRBV12-3 or TRBV12-4 combines with J gene TRBJ2-5; no firm D call. Trimming left V 7 bases short and J 0 bases short, with 9 bases between. CDR3 size: 13 residues.

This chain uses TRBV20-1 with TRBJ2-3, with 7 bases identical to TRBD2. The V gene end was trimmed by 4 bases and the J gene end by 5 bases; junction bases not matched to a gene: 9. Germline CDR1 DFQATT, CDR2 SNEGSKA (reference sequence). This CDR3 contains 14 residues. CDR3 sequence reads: CSANVGGIKDTQYF. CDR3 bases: TGCAGTGCTAATGTGGGGGGGATCAAAGATACGCAGTATTTT.